This T cell receptor beta chain was sequenced in a study of cytomegalovirus exposure and HLA in healthy donors. Background on the study: Ancestry clustering placed about 86% of about 400 genotyped donors in the Caucasian-associated cluster.

This clone has a handful of counts. With 60 Vbeta and 13 Jbeta primers, the PCR was carried out. Generated by immunoSEQ multiplex PCR, the TCRdb table keeps only in-frame clones and is missing some. The sample includes about 120,000 clones, roughly 80% of them seen just once. CDR3 length: 17 residues. V was shortened by 6 bases and J by 1 base, with 21 bases between the two germline ends. The germline V gene encodes CDR1 KGHSH and CDR2 LQKENI. The chain couples TRBV18 to TRBJ1-2; D uncertain. This clonotype was sampled from a woman between 18 and 30 years old in good health and CMV-seronegative. The material sequenced was PBMCs. This chain's CDR3 is CASSQQGQKRINYGYTF. CDR3 DNA sequence: TGTGCCAGCTCGCAGCAAGGCCAGAAGAGGATTAACTATGGCTACACCTTC.